This entry describes one T cell receptor (beta chain). What was sequenced were expressed TCRB transcripts, since all of the isolated RNA had been reverse transcribed. Sequenced by immunoSEQ multiplex PCR; TCRdb stores in-frame clones only, minus some. Of about 360,000 clones in the sample, around an eighth are singletons; the top ten hold 0.017%. The sample comes from a study of beta chain features in type 1 diabetes. Trimming took 5 bases from V and 2 from J, leaving 10 bases between them. CDR1 is LNHDA and CDR2 is SQIVND in the germline V gene (reference sequence). The CDR3 contains 14 residues. The V and J genes are TRBV19 and TRBJ2-1; a possible D gene is TRBD1 (6 bases). The sequenced sample consisted of naive CD4+ T cells from blood. The receptor comes from a man aged 18 to 29 in good health. CDR3 region: CASSGGHTYNEQFF. The CDR3 DNA reads TGTGCCAGTAGTGGGGGACATACCTACAATGAGCAGTTCTTC.